This TCR beta chain was found in a study of shared clonotypes between healthy human individuals. Data came from immunoSEQ multiplex PCR; TCRdb stores just in-frame clones and leaves some out. The sample holds some 2.1 million clones, 85% to 95% seen once. In its sample, this clone was seen once. V was clipped by 0 bases and J by 8 bases, with 11 bases between them. The germline V gene encodes CDR1 SGHDN and CDR2 FVKESK. The CDR3 is 15 residues long. The naive CD8 fraction comprised CD45RO-negative cells positively selected for CCR7 and excluded terminally differentiated effector memory CD45RA+ cells. All donors qualified as healthy HIV-negative adults and had experienced no recent acute infections or vaccinations.

The rearrangement links TRBV14 to TRBJ1-6, with D unresolved. Sequences were obtained from naive CD8+ T cells from PBMCs. The TCR comes from a man between 18 and 35 years old in good health. Some clones in this sample may be carry-over from other donors' samples. The CDR3 nucleotides are TGTGCCAGCAGCCAAGACGTATGGGGTGATTCACCCCTCCACTTT. This translates into CASSQDVWGDSPLHF.